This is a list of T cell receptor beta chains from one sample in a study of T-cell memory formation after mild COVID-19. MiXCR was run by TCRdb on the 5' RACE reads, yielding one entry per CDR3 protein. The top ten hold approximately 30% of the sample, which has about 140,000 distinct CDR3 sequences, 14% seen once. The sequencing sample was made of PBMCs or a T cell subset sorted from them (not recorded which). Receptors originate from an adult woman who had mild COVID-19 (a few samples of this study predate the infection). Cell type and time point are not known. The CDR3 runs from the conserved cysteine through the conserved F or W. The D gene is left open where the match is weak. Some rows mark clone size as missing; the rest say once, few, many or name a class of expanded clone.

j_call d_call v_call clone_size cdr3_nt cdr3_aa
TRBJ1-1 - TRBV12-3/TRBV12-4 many TGTGCCAGCAGCAAAGGGGGTCCTGAAGCTTTCTTT CASSKGGPEAFF
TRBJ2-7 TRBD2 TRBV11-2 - TGTGCCAGCAGCTTAGTAGGACTAGCGCTTTCCTACGAGCAGTACTTC CASSLVGLALSYEQYF
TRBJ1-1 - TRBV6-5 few TGTGCCACCTTTATGAGGGGAGGAGACACTGAAGCTTTCTTT CATFMRGGDTEAFF
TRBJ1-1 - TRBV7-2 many TGTGCCAGCAGCTCTTCCCCAGGGTACACTGAAGCTTTCTTT CASSSSPGYTEAFF
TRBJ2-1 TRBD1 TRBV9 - TGTGCCAGCAGCGTAGTGGGGACAGTCGATGAGCAGTTCTTC CASSVVGTVDEQFF
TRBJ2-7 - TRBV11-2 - TGTGCCAGCAGCTTAGACCCCGACGAGCAGTACTTC CASSLDPDEQYF
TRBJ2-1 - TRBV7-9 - TGTGCCAGCAGCTCATGGGTCGGTGGCGGGTCCTTCTACTCCTACAATGAGCAGTTCTTC CASSSWVGGGSFYSYNEQFF
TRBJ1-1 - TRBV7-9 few TGTGCCAGCAGCTTTCCGACAGATGAAGCTTTCTTT CASSFPTDEAFF
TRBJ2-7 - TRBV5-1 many TGCGCCAGCAGCTTGGACCTCTCCTACGAGCAGTACTTC CASSLDLSYEQYF
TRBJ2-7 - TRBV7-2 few TGTGCCAGCAGCTCGGGGTCCACCTACGAGCAGTACTTC CASSSGSTYEQYF
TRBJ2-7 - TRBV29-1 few TGCAGCGTTGAAGACCCGTACACGGTCGAGCAGTACTTC CSVEDPYTVEQYF
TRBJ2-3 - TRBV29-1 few TGCAGCGTTGATCCCCTGGGGGGGGCGGCAGATACGCAGTATTTT CSVDPLGGAADTQYF
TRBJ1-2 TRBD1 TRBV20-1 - TGCAGTGCTAGAAGGACAGGGCTAATCTATGGCTACACCTTC CSARRTGLIYGYTF
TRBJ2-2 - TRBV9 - TGTGCCAGCAGCGACAGGTACACCGGGGAGCTGTTTTTT CASSDRYTGELFF
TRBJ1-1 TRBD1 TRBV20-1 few TGCAGTGCTAGGACAGGGGGCACCGACACTGAAGCTTTCTTT CSARTGGTDTEAFF
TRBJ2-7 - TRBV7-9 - TGTGCCAGCAGCTTATCGGACGTTTTTAAGCAGTACTTC CASSLSDVFKQYF
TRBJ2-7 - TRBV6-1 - TGTGCCAGCAGTGAAGGTCGGGGGCGAACCTACGAGCAGTACTTC CASSEGRGRTYEQYF
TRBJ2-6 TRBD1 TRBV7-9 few TGTGCCAGCAGCTCCTACCGGGACAGTAGCTCTGGGGCCAACGTCCTGACTTTC CASSSYRDSSSGANVLTF
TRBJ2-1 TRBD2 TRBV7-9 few TGTGCCAGCAGCTCCGGACTAGGCTACAATGAGCAGTTCTTC CASSSGLGYNEQFF
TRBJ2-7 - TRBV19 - TGTGCCAGTAGTCCCCGGTCTTGGCCCTACGAGCAGTACTTC CASSPRSWPYEQYF
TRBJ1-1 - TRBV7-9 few TGTGCCAGCAGCTCGAGCTTCGAGGGCTACACTGAAGCTTTCTTT CASSSSFEGYTEAFF
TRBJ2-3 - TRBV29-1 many TGCAGCGTTGAGCGGGACAGAGGGGAGTATTTT CSVERDRGEYF
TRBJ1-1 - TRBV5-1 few TGCGCCAGCAGCCAAGGATGGCAGGTGAACACTGAAGCTTTCTTT CASSQGWQVNTEAFF
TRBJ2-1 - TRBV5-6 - TGTGCCAGCAGCCCTCCGGGACTCGAGAATGAGCAGTTCTTC CASSPPGLENEQFF
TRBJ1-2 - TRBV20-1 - TGCAGTGCTAGACCCCACCCTCACCCGGCAGGGGCTAACTATGGCTACACCTTC CSARPHPHPAGANYGYTF
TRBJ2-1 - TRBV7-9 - TGTGCCAGCAGCCTGTCCCAGAATGAGCAGTTCTTC CASSLSQNEQFF
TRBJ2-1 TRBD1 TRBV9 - TGTGCCAGCAGCGTAGATGGTAGGACAGGGTCCAATGAGCAGTTCTTC CASSVDGRTGSNEQFF
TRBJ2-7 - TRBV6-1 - TGTGCCAGCAGTGATGGGGGGATGATTCAGGGGATTTACGAGCAGTACTTC CASSDGGMIQGIYEQYF
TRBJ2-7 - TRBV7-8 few TGTGCCAGCAGCCCTAAAGCGGCCGGAGGGTACTACGAGCAGTACTTC CASSPKAAGGYYEQYF